This T cell receptor beta chain stems from a study of T cells after yellow fever vaccination. CDR1 and CDR2 from the germline V gene are LNHNV and YYDKDF (reference sequence). This CDR3 has 15 residues. J was trimmed by 5 bases and V by 2 bases; bases with no gene match: 8. Study-wide results and caveats: There was a possibility that FACS-sorted repertoires contained abundant clonotypes contaminating from the bulk population. Booster samples showed a return of most primary-vaccination clones (roughly 96% CD4, approximately 90% CD8).

The table lists this clonotype with a few counts. Its antigen is still unknown. 5'RACE template switching added a universal primer site and UMIs to TCR cDNA. One entry per CDR3 protein, called by TCRdb with MiXCR from the 5' RACE reads. The profile shows 150,000 to 200,000 distinct CDR3 sequences, roughly 11% of them singletons. V usage is TRBV15 and J usage is TRBJ1-2, with 7 bases aligning to TRBD1. This receptor was identified in a man in his late teens or twenties who received the YFV17D yellow fever vaccine. The material was CD8+ T cells sorted from PBMCs, obtained 15 days after the yellow fever booster vaccination. The DNA for the CDR3 is TGTGCCACCAGCAGAAGCGACAGGGAGCGGTATGGCTACACCTTC. It yields the protein CATSRSDRERYGYTF.